This passage covers 3 T cell receptor beta chains from one sample sequenced in a study of blood T cell repertoires in COVID-19. Here immunoSEQ multiplex PCR was the method, and the copy in TCRdb shows in-frame clones only, minus some. The table includes under 35,000 clones, 88% detected once. The specimen was peripheral blood. Receptor source: a woman aged 45 to 65 with active COVID-19.

The chain recombines TRBV28 with TRBJ2-7, with 8 bases identical to TRBD2. Losses at the gene ends were 5 bases for V and 2 bases for J; bases not matched to a gene: 14. The germline CDR1 and CDR2 sequences are MDHEN and SYDVKM. The CDR3 spans 17 residues. The CDR3 DNA reads TGTGCCAGCAGTGGGGGGTGGGCTAGCGGGCGTACCTACGAGCAGTACTTC. Translated: CASSGGWASGRTYEQYF.

The chain has TRBV9 and TRBJ2-1; TRBD1 matches at 9 bases. The length of the CDR3 is 16 residues. Trimming at V came to 1 base and at J to 10 bases, leaving 12 bases not matched to a gene. Germline V lookup: CDR1 SGDLS, CDR2 YYNGEE. The CDR3: CASSVPRTGVRLEQFF. The CDR3 region has the DNA TGTGCCAGCAGCGTACCACGGACAGGGGTTCGTTTGGAGCAGTTCTTC.

J is TRBJ2-1 and V is TRBV9; 7 positions agree with TRBD2. CDR1 and CDR2 (germline): SGDLS, YYNGEE. V lost 0 bases and J lost 3; bases outside the gene matches: 3. The CDR3 sequence is 15 residues long. DNA for the CDR3: TGTGCCAGCAGCGTAGGGAGCGGGAACTACAATGAGCAGTTCTTC. The encoded protein is CASSVGSGNYNEQFF.